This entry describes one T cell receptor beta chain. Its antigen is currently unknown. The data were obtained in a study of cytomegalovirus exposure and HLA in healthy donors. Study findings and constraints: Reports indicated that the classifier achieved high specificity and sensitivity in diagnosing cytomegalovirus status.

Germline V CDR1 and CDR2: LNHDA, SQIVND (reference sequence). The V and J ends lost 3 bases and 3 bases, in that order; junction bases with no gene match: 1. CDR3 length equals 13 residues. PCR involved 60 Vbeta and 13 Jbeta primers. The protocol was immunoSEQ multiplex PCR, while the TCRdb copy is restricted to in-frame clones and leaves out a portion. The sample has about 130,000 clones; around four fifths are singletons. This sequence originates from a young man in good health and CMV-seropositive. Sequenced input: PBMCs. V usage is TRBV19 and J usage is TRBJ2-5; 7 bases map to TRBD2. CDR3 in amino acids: CASSISGEETQYF. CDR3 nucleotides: TGTGCCAGTAGTATCAGCGGGGAAGAGACCCAGTACTTC.